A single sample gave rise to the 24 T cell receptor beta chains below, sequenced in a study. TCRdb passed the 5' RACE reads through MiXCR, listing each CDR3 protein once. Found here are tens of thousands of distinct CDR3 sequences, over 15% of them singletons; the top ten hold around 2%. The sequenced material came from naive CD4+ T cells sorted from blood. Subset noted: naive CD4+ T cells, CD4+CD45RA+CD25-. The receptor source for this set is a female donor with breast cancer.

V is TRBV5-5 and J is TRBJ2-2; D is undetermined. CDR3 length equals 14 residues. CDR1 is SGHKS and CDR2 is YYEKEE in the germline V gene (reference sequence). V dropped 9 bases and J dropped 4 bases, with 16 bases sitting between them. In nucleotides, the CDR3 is TGTGCCACCCGTCTTACCTTCCCCACCGGGGAGCTGTTTTTT. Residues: CATRLTFPTGELFF.

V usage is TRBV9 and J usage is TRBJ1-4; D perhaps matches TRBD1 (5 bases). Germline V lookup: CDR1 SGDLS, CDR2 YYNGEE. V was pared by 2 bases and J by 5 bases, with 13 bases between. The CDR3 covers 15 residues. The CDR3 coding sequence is TGTGCCAGCAGCGTCGGGGGAACGGGAAATGAAAAACTGTTTTTT. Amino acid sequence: CASSVGGTGNEKLFF.

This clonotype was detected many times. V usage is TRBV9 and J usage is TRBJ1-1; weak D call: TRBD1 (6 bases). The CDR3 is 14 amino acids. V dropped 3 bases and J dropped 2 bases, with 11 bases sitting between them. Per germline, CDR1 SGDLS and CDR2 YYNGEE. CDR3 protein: CASSALGHNTEAFF. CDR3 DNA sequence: TGTGCCAGCAGCGCCCTGGGACACAACACTGAAGCTTTCTTT. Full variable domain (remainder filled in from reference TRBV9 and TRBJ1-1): DSGVTQTPKHLITATGQRVTLRCSPRSGDLSVYWYQQSLDQGLQFLIQYYNGEERAKGNILERFSAQQFPDLHSELNLSSLELGDSALYFCASSALGHNTEAFFGQGTRLTVV.

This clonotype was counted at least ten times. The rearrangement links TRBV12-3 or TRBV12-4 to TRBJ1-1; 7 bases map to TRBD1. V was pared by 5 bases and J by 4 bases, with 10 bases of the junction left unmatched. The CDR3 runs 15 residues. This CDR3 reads CASSPVQGKGTEAFF. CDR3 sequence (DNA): TGTGCCAGCAGTCCGGTACAGGGGAAGGGCACTGAAGCTTTCTTT.

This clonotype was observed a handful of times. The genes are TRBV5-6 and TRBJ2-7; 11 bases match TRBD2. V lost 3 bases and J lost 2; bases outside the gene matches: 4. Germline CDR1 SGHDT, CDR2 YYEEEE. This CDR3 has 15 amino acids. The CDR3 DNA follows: TGTGCCAGCAGCTGGGCGACTAGCGGGGCCTACGAGCAGTACTTC. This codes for CASSWATSGAYEQYF.

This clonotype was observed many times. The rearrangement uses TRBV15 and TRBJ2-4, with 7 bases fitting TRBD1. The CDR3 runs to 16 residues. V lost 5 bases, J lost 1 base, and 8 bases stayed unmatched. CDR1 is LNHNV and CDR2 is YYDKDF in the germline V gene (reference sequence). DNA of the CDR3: TGTGCCACCAGCTCTGGGACAGTCAGCGCCAAAAACATTCAGTACTTC. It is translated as CATSSGTVSAKNIQYF.

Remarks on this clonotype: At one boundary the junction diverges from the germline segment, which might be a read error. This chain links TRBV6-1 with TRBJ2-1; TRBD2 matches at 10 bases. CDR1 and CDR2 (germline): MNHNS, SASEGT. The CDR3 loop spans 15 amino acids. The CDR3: CTSGGDSPSYNEQFF. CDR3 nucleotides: TGTACCAGCGGGGGGGACAGCCCCTCCTACAATGAGCAGTTCTTC.

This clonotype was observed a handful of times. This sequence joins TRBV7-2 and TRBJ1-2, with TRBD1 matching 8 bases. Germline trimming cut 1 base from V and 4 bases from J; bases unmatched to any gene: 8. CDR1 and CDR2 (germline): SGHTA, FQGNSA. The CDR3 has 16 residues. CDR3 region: CASSLGQGLGGYGYTF. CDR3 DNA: TGTGCCAGCAGCTTAGGACAGGGGTTAGGGGGCTATGGCTACACCTTC.

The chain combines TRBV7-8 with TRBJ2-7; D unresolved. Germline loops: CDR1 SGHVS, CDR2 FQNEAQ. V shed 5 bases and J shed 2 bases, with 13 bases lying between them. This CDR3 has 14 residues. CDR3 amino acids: CASSPRGFAYEQYF. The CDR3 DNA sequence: TGTGCCAGCAGCCCCAGAGGATTCGCCTACGAGCAGTACTTC.

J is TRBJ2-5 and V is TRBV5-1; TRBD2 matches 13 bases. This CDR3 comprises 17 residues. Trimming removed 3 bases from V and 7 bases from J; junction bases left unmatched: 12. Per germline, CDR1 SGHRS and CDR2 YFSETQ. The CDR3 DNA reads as TGCGCCAGCAGCTCGGGACTAGCGGGGTCACCAAGAGGGACCCAGTACTTC. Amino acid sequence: CASSSGLAGSPRGTQYF.

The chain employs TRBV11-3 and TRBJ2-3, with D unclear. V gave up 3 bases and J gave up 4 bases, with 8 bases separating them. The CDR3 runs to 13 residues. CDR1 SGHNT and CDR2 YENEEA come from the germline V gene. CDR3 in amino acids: CASSFPTSDTQYF. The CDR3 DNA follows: TGTGCCAGCAGCTTCCCAACCTCAGATACGCAGTATTTT. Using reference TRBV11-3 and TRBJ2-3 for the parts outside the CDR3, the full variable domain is EAGVVQSPRYKIIEKKQPVAFWCNPISGHNTLYWYLQNLGQGPELLIRYENEEAVDDSQLPKDRFSAERLKGVDSTLKIQPAELGDSAVYLCASSFPTSDTQYFGPGTRLTVL.

The CDR3 protein is CASSLAVEGGYTF. The CDR3 DNA follows: TGCGCCAGCAGCTTGGCCGTGGAGGGGGGCTACACCTTC. The chain couples TRBV5-1 to TRBJ1-2; weak D call: TRBD1 (5 bases). The CDR3 is 13 amino acids. Germline V gene data show CDR1 as SGHRS and CDR2 as YFSETQ. The V and J ends lost 0 bases and 8 bases respectively, with 11 bases between them.

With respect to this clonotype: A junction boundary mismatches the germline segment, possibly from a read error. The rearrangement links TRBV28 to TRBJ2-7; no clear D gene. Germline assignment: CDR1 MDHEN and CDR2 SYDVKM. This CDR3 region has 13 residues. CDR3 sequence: CARSYLLRNEQYF. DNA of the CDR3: TGTGCCAGAAGTTACCTGTTAAGGAACGAGCAGTACTTC.

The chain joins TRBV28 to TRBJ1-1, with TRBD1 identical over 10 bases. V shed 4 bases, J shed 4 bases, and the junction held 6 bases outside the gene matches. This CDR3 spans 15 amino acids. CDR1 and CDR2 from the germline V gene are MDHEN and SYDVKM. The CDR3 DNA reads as TGTGCCAGCAGTTCCCACGGGACAGGGGTCACTGAAGCTTTCTTT. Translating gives CASSSHGTGVTEAFF.

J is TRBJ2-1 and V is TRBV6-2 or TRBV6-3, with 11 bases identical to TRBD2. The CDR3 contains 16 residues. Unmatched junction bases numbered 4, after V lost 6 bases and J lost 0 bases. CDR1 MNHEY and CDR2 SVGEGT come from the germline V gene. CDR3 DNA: TGTGCCAGCAGGACTAGCGGGACCTCCTCCTACAATGAGCAGTTCTTC. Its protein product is CASRTSGTSSYNEQFF.

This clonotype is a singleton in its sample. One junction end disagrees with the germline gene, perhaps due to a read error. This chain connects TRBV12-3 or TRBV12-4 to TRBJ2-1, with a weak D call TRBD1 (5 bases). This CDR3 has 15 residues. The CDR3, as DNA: TGTGCCAGCAGTTTTGGAGAGCCAAAGGGGAATGAGCAGTGCTTC. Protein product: CASSFGEPKGNEQCF.

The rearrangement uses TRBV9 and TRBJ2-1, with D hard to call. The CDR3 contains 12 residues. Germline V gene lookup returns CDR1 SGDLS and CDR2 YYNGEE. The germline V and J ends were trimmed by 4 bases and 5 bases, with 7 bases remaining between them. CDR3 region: CASSFKNNEQFF. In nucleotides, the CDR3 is TGTGCCAGCAGCTTTAAAAACAATGAGCAGTTCTTC. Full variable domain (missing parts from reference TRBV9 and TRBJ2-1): DSGVTQTPKHLITATGQRVTLRCSPRSGDLSVYWYQQSLDQGLQFLIQYYNGEERAKGNILERFSAQQFPDLHSELNLSSLELGDSALYFCASSFKNNEQFFGPGTRLTVL.

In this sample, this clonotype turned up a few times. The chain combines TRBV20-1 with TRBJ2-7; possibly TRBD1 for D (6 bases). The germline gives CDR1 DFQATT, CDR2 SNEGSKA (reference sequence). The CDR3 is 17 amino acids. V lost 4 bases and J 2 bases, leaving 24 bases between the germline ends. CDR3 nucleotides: TGCAGTGCTACCTCATCCCAGTCCAGGGGTCGAACCTACGAGCAGTACTTC. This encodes CSATSSQSRGRTYEQYF.

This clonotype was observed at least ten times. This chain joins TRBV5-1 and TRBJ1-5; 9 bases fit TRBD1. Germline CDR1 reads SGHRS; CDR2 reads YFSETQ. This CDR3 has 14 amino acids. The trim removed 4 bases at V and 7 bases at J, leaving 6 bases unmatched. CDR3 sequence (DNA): TGCGCCAGCAGCCTGGGACAGGGCGGCCAGCCCCAGCATTTT. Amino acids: CASSLGQGGQPQHF.

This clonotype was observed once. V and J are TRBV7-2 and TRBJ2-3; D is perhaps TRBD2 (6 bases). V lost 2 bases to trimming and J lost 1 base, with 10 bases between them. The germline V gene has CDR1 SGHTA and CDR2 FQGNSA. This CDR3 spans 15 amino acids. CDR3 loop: CASSLTGRGTDTQYF. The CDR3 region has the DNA TGTGCCAGCAGCTTAACCGGGAGAGGCACAGATACGCAGTATTTT.

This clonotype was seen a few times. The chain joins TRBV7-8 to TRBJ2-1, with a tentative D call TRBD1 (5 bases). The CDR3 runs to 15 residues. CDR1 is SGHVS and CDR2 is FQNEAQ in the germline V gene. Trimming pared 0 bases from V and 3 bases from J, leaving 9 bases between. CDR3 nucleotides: TGTGCCAGCAGCTTAGCGAGACAGATCTACAATGAGCAGTTCTTC. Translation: CASSLARQIYNEQFF. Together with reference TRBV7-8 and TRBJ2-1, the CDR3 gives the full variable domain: GAGVSQSPRYKVAKRGQDVALRCDPISGHVSLFWYQQALGQGPEFLTYFQNEAQLDKSGLPSDRFFAERPEGSVSTLKIQRTQQEDSAVYLCASSLARQIYNEQFFGPGTRLTVL.

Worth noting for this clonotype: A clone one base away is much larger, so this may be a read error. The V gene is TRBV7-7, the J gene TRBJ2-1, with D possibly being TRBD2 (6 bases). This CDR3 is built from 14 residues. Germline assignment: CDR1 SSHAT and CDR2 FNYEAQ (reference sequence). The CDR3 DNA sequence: TGTGCTACCGGTCCCACAACTAGCTGCCATGAGCAGTTCTTC. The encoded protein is CATGPTTSCHEQFF. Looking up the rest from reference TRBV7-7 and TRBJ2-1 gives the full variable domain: GAGVSQSPRYKVTKRGQDVTLRCDPISSHATLYWYQQALGQGPEFLTYFNYEAQPDKSGLPSDRFSAERPEGSISTLTIQRTEQRDSAMYRCATGPTTSCHEQFFGPGTRLTVL.

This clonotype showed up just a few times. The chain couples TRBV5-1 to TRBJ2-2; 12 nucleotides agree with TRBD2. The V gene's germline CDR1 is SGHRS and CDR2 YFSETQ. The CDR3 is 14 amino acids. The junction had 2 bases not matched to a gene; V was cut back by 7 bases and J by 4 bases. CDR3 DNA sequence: TGCGCCAGCGGGACTAGCGGGTTCACCGGGGAGCTGTTTTTT. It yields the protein CASGTSGFTGELFF.

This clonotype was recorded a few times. The CDR3 loop is CSARDSRGATNEKLFF. CDR3 coding DNA: TGCAGTGCTAGAGATTCGCGGGGGGCGACTAATGAAAAACTGTTTTTT. This rearrangement joins TRBV20-1 to TRBJ1-4, with D possibly matching TRBD1 (6 bases). The germline V and J ends were trimmed by 0 bases and 2 bases, with 13 bases remaining between them. The germline V gene has CDR1 DFQATT and CDR2 SNEGSKA (reference sequence). This CDR3 contains 16 residues.